Listed below are T cell receptor beta chains from one sample, sequenced in a study of vaccination and CD4 T cells after COVID-19. For these receptors, no antigen is known. TCRdb passed the PCR reads through MiXCR, listing each CDR3 protein once. The sample lists 20,000 to 25,000 distinct CDR3 sequences, 30% to 45% occurring once. The sample in question was CD4+ T cells from blood, cultured in vitro, obtained about 7 months after SARS-CoV-2 vaccination. All receptors come from a human donor who had recovered from COVID-19. CDR3s include the opening cysteine and the closing phenylalanine or tryptophan. Each record gives: J gene, D gene, clone size, V gene, CDR3 protein, CDR3 DNA. D genes are given only for firm matches. A row's size may be missing; if present it is once, few, many or a size class.

>TRBJ2-5|-|medium-sized|TRBV7-6
CASSLAGRAETQYF
TGTGCCAGCAGCTTAGCGGGTCGGGCGGAGACCCAGTACTTC
>TRBJ2-7|TRBD1|-|TRBV6-1
CASRRTGSTYEQYF
TGTGCCAGCCGTCGGACAGGGAGCACCTACGAGCAGTACTTC
>TRBJ2-2|-|-|TRBV6-4
CASSMIGELFF
TGTGCCAGCAGTATGATCGGGGAGCTGTTTTTT
>TRBJ2-1|TRBD2|few|TRBV20-1
CSAPRGSGKNEQFF
TGCAGTGCACCTCGGGGGAGCGGGAAGAATGAGCAGTTCTTC
>TRBJ2-7|-|few|TRBV6-1
CASSTRQARYF
TGTGCCAGCAGCACCCGACAGGCGCGCTACTTC
>TRBJ1-5|-|-|TRBV6-1
CASVTTGLGQPQHF
TGTGCCAGCGTAACCACAGGGCTAGGGCAGCCCCAGCATTTT
>TRBJ2-7|-|-|TRBV11-2
CASSLHQQGYEQYF
TGTGCCAGCAGCTTGCACCAACAGGGCTACGAGCAGTACTTC
>TRBJ1-1|TRBD1|-|TRBV6-2/TRBV6-3
CASTYDRGLRNTEAFF
TGTGCCAGCACCTACGATAGGGGGCTGCGGAACACTGAAGCTTTCTTT
>TRBJ2-7|TRBD1|-|TRBV2
CASRGQGPSKQYF
TGTGCCAGCAGGGGACAGGGGCCGTCAAAGCAGTACTTC
>TRBJ2-7|TRBD1|-|TRBV20-1
CSARAVGTGFYEQYF
TGCAGTGCTAGAGCGGTTGGGACAGGGTTCTACGAGCAGTACTTC
>TRBJ2-3|-|-|TRBV7-2
CASSLVGTRDTQYF
TGTGCCAGCAGCTTAGTGGGGACCAGGGATACGCAGTATTTT
>TRBJ1-1|-|-|TRBV7-9
CASSSVGGLGTEAFF
TGTGCCAGCAGCTCTGTCGGGGGGCTAGGCACTGAAGCTTTCTTT
>TRBJ2-1|-|-|TRBV6-1
CASSETVAWEQFF
TGTGCCAGCAGTGAAACGGTAGCATGGGAGCAGTTCTTC
>TRBJ2-7|-|-|TRBV20-1
CSAIVDLGEQYF
TGCAGTGCTATAGTTGACTTGGGGGAGCAGTACTTC
>TRBJ2-7|-|-|TRBV5-6
CASSLVDGTREQYF
TGTGCCAGCAGCTTAGTAGACGGGACCCGGGAGCAGTACTTC
>TRBJ2-7|TRBD1|few|TRBV20-1
CMVTGAEWEQYF
TGCATGGTGACAGGGGCAGAATGGGAGCAGTACTTC
>TRBJ1-3|TRBD1|-|TRBV28
CASSEGQGVGNTIYF
TGTGCCAGCAGCGAGGGACAGGGAGTCGGAAACACCATATATTTT
>TRBJ1-1|-|few|TRBV7-9
CASSPTSEAFF
TGTGCCAGCAGCCCGACCAGCGAAGCTTTCTTT
>TRBJ2-3|-|-|TRBV7-9
CASSLGGRADTQYF
TGTGCCAGCAGCTTAGGAGGGCGGGCGGATACGCAGTATTTT
>TRBJ1-2|-|-|TRBV20-1
CSAREEGRARDYYGYTF
TGCAGTGCTAGAGAAGAGGGTAGGGCGAGAGATTACTATGGCTACACCTTC
>TRBJ2-5|-|-|TRBV4-3
CASSQDLPVTQYF
TGCGCCAGCAGCCAAGATTTGCCAGTGACCCAGTACTTC
>TRBJ2-3|-|-|TRBV20-1
CSASVPGATDTQYF
TGCAGTGCTAGTGTTCCAGGGGCCACAGATACGCAGTATTTT
>TRBJ2-1|TRBD2|few|TRBV7-2
CASSSSEGLVYEQFF
TGTGCCAGCAGCTCCAGCGAAGGACTAGTATATGAGCAGTTCTTC
>TRBJ2-1|-|-|TRBV20-1
CSAPGGQMFNEQFF
TGCAGTGCCCCTGGGGGTCAAATGTTCAATGAGCAGTTCTTC
>TRBJ2-3|-|few|TRBV7-2
CASSLEGGTDTQYF
TGTGCCAGCAGCTTAGAAGGGGGGACAGATACGCAGTATTTT
>TRBJ1-3|-|-|TRBV7-2
CASSLGTTGNTIYF
TGTGCCAGCAGCTTAGGGACCACTGGAAACACCATATATTTT
>TRBJ2-1|-|-|TRBV7-2
CASSLDPSAYPNF
TGTGCCAGCAGCTTAGATCCTAGCGCCTACCCTAACTTC